This record covers a single TCR beta chain. Original data processing: Cell counts per sample came from amplifying reference gene primers. Sequencing was performed with immunoSEQ multiplex PCR; in TCRdb, only in-frame clones are kept and a portion is missing. V and J calls plus clone size are reproduced from that table; the DNA served to infer D and trimming. The sample carries 90,000 to 100,000 clones, approximately 82% recorded once. This specimen belongs to a study of blood T cell repertoires in COVID-19. Whole-study context: The United States, Italy and Spain supplied acute and convalescent COVID-19 samples. PBMCs, B-cell-depleted T cells, or T cells provided the cDNA or gDNA that made up the material.

The CDR3 consists of 18 residues. Trimming removed 0 bases from V and 3 bases from J; junction bases left unmatched: 11. Looked up from germline, CDR1 is SGHKS and CDR2 is YYEKEE (reference sequence). The chain employs TRBV5-5 and TRBJ2-5, with 10 bases that match TRBD1. The receptor's source is a man in his 70s with acute or convalescent COVID-19. Sequenced material: peripheral blood. The CDR3 reads CASSLALDRGPNEETQYF. In nucleotides, the CDR3 is TGTGCCAGCAGCTTGGCCTTAGACAGGGGGCCGAACGAAGAGACCCAGTACTTC. Supplemented by reference TRBV5-5 and TRBJ2-5, the full variable domain reads DAGVTQSPTHLIKTRGQQVTLRCSPISGHKSVSWYQQVLGQGPQFIFQYYEKEERGRGNFPDRFSARQFPNYSSELNVNALLLGDSALYLCASSLALDRGPNEETQYFGPGTRLLVL.